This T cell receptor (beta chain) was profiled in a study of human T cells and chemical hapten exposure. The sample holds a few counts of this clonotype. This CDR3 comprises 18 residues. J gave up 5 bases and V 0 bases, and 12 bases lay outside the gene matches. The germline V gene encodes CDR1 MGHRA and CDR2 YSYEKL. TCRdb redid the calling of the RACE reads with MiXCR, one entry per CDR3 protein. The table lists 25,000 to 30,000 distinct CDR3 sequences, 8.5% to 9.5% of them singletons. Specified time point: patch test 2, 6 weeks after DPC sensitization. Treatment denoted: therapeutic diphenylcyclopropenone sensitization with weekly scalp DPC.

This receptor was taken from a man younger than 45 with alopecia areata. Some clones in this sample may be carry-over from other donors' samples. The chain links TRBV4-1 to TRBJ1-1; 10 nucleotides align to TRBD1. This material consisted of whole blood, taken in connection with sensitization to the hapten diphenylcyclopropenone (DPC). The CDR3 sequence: CASSQEGQGRGRGTEAFF. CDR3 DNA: TGCGCCAGCAGCCAAGAGGGACAGGGGAGAGGGAGAGGAACTGAAGCTTTCTTT.